This T cell receptor (beta chain) originates from a study of blood T cell repertoires in COVID-19. Background on the study: Collection of acute and convalescent COVID-19 samples took place in the United States, Italy and Spain. In each case, the material was cDNA or gDNA derived from T cells, B-cell-depleted T cells, or PBMCs.

The CDR3 covers 14 residues. Germline V lookup: CDR1 SEHNR, CDR2 FQNEAQ (reference sequence). Losses at the gene ends were 4 bases for V and 2 bases for J; bases not matched to a gene: 2. As processed by the authors: Amplification with reference gene primers provided the estimates of nucleated cell counts. Libraries were prepared by immunoSEQ multiplex PCR; TCRdb keeps only in-frame clonotypes and omits some of them. That table is the source of V, J and clone size, and D and trimming were worked out from the DNA. The sample holds 90,000 to 150,000 clones, roughly 87% seen once. The receptor's source is a man older than 75 with acute or convalescent COVID-19. The genes are TRBV7-9 and TRBJ1-5, with 7 bases lining up with TRBD1. The sample consisted of peripheral blood. DNA for the CDR3: TGTGCCAGCAGCTCCGGACAGGGCAATCAGCCCCAGCATTTT. As protein: CASSSGQGNQPQHF.